The rows below give T cell receptor beta chains drawn from one sample of a study of tumor-infiltrating lymphocytes in primary liver carcinoma. TCRdb passed the multiplex PCR reads through MiXCR, listing each CDR3 protein once. The data contain 85,000 to 100,000 distinct CDR3 sequences, about 70% of them singletons. Sequencing was carried out using tumor-adjacent normal liver tissue. The receptors come from a man aged 40-49 years with primary liver carcinoma and hepatitis B virus infection. Each CDR3 is given with its conserved first and last residue. The order of the fields is clone size, V gene, D gene, J gene, CDR3 protein, CDR3 DNA. D genes are given only for firm matches. Some rows have no size entry. The others give once, few or many, or a class for an expanded clone.

clone_size: NA
v_call: TRBV10-3
d_call: TRBD1
j_call: TRBJ1-5
cdr3_aa: CAISSGQGSQPQYF
cdr3_nt: TGTGCCATCAGCTCGGGACAGGGGAGTCAGCCCCAATATTTT

clone_size: NA
v_call: TRBV14
d_call: TRBD1
j_call: TRBJ2-7
cdr3_aa: CASSTQGSYEQYF
cdr3_nt: TGTGCCAGCAGCACACAGGGGTCCTACGAGCAGTACTTC

clone_size: NA
v_call: TRBV5-1
d_call: TRBD2
j_call: TRBJ2-5
cdr3_aa: CDSRFLGTSRLQETQYF
cdr3_nt: TGCGACAGTAGATTCCTCGGGACTAGCAGGTTACAAGAGACCCAGTACTTC

clone_size: once
v_call: TRBV28
d_call: NA
j_call: TRBJ2-5
cdr3_aa: CASRDNTGRQETLYF
cdr3_nt: TGTGCCAGCAGGGACAACACAGGGAGGCAGGAGACCCTGTACTTC

clone_size: NA
v_call: TRBV5-1
d_call: NA
j_call: TRBJ2-7
cdr3_aa: CASSLWDNYEQYF
cdr3_nt: TGCGCCAGCAGCTTGTGGGATAACTACGAGCAGTACTTC

clone_size: NA
v_call: TRBV5-6
d_call: NA
j_call: TRBJ2-6
cdr3_aa: CASRPLQPSGANVLTF
cdr3_nt: TGTGCCAGCAGACCCCTCCAACCGTCTGGGGCCAACGTCCTGACTTTC

clone_size: NA
v_call: TRBV11-2
d_call: NA
j_call: TRBJ2-1
cdr3_aa: CASSSWPILGFF
cdr3_nt: TGTGCCAGTAGCTCCTGGCCCATACTGGGGTTCTTC

clone_size: NA
v_call: TRBV29-1
d_call: TRBD2
j_call: TRBJ2-3
cdr3_aa: CSVAAGGDTDPQYF
cdr3_nt: TGCAGCGTGGCGGCGGGGGGAGACACAGACCCGCAGTATTTC

clone_size: many
v_call: TRBV10-3
d_call: NA
j_call: TRBJ1-6
cdr3_aa: CAINGIGGNSPLHF
cdr3_nt: TGTGCCATCAATGGCATAGGCGGCAATTCACCCCTCCACTTT

clone_size: many
v_call: TRBV30
d_call: TRBD1
j_call: TRBJ1-2
cdr3_aa: CAWSGTLQGARGYTF
cdr3_nt: TGTGCCTGGAGCGGAACCCTACAGGGGGCGCGTGGCTACACCTTC

clone_size: many
v_call: TRBV4-1
d_call: NA
j_call: TRBJ2-1
cdr3_aa: CASSQGVTYNEQFF
cdr3_nt: TGCGCCAGCAGCCAAGGAGTAACCTACAATGAGCAGTTCTTC

clone_size: NA
v_call: TRBV4-1
d_call: NA
j_call: TRBJ2-1
cdr3_aa: CASSPPGTTSYNEQLF
cdr3_nt: TGCGCCAGCAGCCCCCCGGGGACGACAAGCTACAATGAACAGCTCTTC

clone_size: NA
v_call: TRBV29-1
d_call: NA
j_call: TRBJ2-5
cdr3_aa: CNVEGLNKETQYF
cdr3_nt: TGTAACGTCGAGGGACTTAACAAAGAGACCCAGTACTTC

clone_size: NA
v_call: TRBV9
d_call: NA
j_call: TRBJ2-3
cdr3_aa: CASSVESSRSSTDTQYF
cdr3_nt: TGTGCCAGCAGCGTAGAATCGTCACGGTCTAGCACAGATACGCAGTATTTT

clone_size: many
v_call: TRBV6-1
d_call: NA
j_call: TRBJ2-1
cdr3_aa: CAGGAHNEQFF
cdr3_nt: TGTGCCGGGGGGGCGCACAATGAGCAGTTCTTC